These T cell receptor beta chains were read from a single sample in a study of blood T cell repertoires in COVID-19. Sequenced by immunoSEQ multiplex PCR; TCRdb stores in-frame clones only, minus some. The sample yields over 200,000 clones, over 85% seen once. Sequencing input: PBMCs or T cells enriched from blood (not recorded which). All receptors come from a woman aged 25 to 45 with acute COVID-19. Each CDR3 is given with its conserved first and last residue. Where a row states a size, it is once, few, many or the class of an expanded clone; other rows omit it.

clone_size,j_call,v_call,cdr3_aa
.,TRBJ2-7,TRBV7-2,CASSLAPGAYEQYF
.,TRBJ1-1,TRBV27,CASYRELNTEAFF
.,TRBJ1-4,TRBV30,CAWTVGGLNRYNEKLFF
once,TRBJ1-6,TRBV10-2,CASSESKGGQILHF
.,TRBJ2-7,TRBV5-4,CASSLGRVSEQYF
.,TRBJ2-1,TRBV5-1,CASSLAGRQRRVDEQFF
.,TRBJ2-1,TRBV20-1,CSASPGGINEQFF
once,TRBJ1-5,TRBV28,CASRGYRSGQPQHF
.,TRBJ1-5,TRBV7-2,CASSEPRQPQHF
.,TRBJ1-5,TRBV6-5,CASSYSSFSDQPQHF
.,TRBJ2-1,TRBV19,CASSFSGTDNSYNEQFF
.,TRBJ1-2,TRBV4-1,CASSQRPRDRWEGLYGYTF
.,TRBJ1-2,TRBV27,CATSQGYGYTF
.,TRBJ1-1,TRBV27,CASRSIRGENTEAFF
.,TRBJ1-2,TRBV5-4,CASSFGQGNYGYTF
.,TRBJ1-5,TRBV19,CASSMGQISNQPQHF
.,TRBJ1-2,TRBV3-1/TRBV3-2,CASSQGARDWYGYTF
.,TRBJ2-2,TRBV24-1,CATSDLRQGAGELFF
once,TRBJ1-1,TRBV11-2,CASSLYRGRAAFF
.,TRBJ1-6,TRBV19,CASSIGDSGNSPLHF
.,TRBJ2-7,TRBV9,CASSVGTGNYEQYF
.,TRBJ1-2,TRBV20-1,CSASPRQESNYGYTF
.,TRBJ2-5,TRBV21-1,CASSKGAGRETQYF
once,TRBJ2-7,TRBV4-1,CASSRRQGSGEQYF
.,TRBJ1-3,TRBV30,CAWSRYSGNTIYF
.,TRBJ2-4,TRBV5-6,CASSPGQGRFIQYF
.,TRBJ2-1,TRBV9,CASSPRWGEYGDEQFF
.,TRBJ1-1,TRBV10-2,CASKGTGSGGTEAFF
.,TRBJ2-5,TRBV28,CASHPDREQETQYF
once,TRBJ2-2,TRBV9,CASSEWGASNTGELFF
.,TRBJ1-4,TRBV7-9,CASRPLLQGGVEKLFF
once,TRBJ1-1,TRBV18,CASSRRDRGGTEAFF
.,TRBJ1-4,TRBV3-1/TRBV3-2,CASSLKSGTGVEKLFF
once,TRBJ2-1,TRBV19,CASSIVAGGPLSYNEQFF
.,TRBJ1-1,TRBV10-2,CASSEPDRGRWAFF
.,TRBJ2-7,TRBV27,CASSLAGQGPGEQYF
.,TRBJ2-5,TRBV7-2,CASGLSGQETQYF
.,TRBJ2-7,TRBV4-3,CASSQEGSTYEQYF
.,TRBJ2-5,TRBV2,CASSQRETSGGGTQYF
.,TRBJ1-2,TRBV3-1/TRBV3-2,CASSQERANYGYTF